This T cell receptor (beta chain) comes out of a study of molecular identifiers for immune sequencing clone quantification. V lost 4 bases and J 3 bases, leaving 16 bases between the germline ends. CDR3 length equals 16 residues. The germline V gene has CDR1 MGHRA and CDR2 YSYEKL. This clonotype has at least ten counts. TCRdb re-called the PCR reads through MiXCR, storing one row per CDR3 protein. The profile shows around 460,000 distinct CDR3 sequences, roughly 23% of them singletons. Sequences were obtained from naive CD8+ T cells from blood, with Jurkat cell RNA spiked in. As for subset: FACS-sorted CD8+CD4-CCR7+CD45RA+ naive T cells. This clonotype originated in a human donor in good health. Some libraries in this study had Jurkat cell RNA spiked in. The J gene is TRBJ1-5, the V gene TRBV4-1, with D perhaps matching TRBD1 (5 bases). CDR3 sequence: CASSPGHSIANQPQHF. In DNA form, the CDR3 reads TGCGCCAGCAGCCCCGGACACTCGATAGCCAATCAGCCCCAGCATTTT.